These T cell receptor beta chains were read from a single sample in a study of cytomegalovirus exposure and HLA in healthy donors. Repertoires were generated with immunoSEQ multiplex PCR, while TCRdb's copy carries only in-frame clones and drops some. Of about 150,000 clones listed, 70% to 80% are singletons. The source material was PBMCs. Receptor source: a man in his fifties in good health and CMV-seropositive. Both conserved end residues are part of each CDR3. D genes are given only for firm matches. Not every row has a clone size; where given, it reads once, few, many or a size class.

J gene: TRBJ2-7; clone size: .; D gene: .; V gene: TRBV30; CDR3 DNA: TGTGCCTGGAGACGGGACTCCCGTTCCTACGAGCAGTACTTC; CDR3 protein: CAWRRDSRSYEQYF
J gene: TRBJ2-1; clone size: .; D gene: TRBD2; V gene: TRBV27; CDR3 DNA: TGTGCCAGCGGTAAGACTCGCGGGAGGGCCTGGAATGAGCAGTTCTTC; CDR3 protein: CASGKTRGRAWNEQFF
J gene: TRBJ2-1; clone size: .; D gene: TRBD1; V gene: TRBV28; CDR3 DNA: TGTGCCAGCAGTTCACCGGGACAGGGGAGCAATGAGCAGTTCTTC; CDR3 protein: CASSSPGQGSNEQFF
J gene: TRBJ2-3; clone size: few; D gene: TRBD1; V gene: TRBV19; CDR3 DNA: TGTGCCAGTAGTACCCGACAGGGGAGCACAGATACGCAGTATTTT; CDR3 protein: CASSTRQGSTDTQYF
J gene: TRBJ2-5; clone size: few; D gene: .; V gene: TRBV11-2; CDR3 DNA: TGTGCCAGCAGCGGACTCGAAGAGACCCAGTACTTC; CDR3 protein: CASSGLEETQYF
J gene: TRBJ1-2; clone size: once; D gene: .; V gene: TRBV5-1; CDR3 DNA: TGCGCCAGCAGCTTGGTACAGAGTAACTATGGCTACACCTTC; CDR3 protein: CASSLVQSNYGYTF
J gene: TRBJ1-1; clone size: .; D gene: TRBD1; V gene: TRBV2; CDR3 DNA: TGTGCCAGCAGTGATAGACAGGGCACTGAAGCTTTCTTT; CDR3 protein: CASSDRQGTEAFF
J gene: TRBJ2-3; clone size: .; D gene: .; V gene: TRBV10-1; CDR3 DNA: TGCGCCAGCAGTGAATTGAGGGTACAGAGCACAGATACGCAGTATTTT; CDR3 protein: CASSELRVQSTDTQYF
J gene: TRBJ2-7; clone size: .; D gene: .; V gene: TRBV6-1; CDR3 DNA: TGTGCCAGCAGCGCCTACGTCGAGCAGTACTTC; CDR3 protein: CASSAYVEQYF
J gene: TRBJ2-5; clone size: .; D gene: .; V gene: TRBV11-3; CDR3 DNA: TGTGCCAGCAGCTCCTCAGGGGTCTCAGAGACCCAGTACTTC; CDR3 protein: CASSSSGVSETQYF
J gene: TRBJ1-1; clone size: .; D gene: .; V gene: TRBV7-3; CDR3 DNA: TGTGCCAGCACCTTGACCCGGGGCACTGAAGCTTTCTTT; CDR3 protein: CASTLTRGTEAFF
J gene: TRBJ2-3; clone size: .; D gene: TRBD2; V gene: TRBV30; CDR3 DNA: TGTGCCTGGAGCCGGGGGGTTCCGGACTCAGATACGCAGTATTTT; CDR3 protein: CAWSRGVPDSDTQYF
J gene: TRBJ2-7; clone size: .; D gene: .; V gene: TRBV18; CDR3 DNA: TGTGCCAGCTCACTTTTACAAGACTCCTACGAGCAGTACTTC; CDR3 protein: CASSLLQDSYEQYF
J gene: TRBJ2-7; clone size: .; D gene: .; V gene: TRBV5-1; CDR3 DNA: TGCGCCAGCTGCTACGACGGGACTGCCTTCTACGAGCAGTACTTC; CDR3 protein: CASCYDGTAFYEQYF
J gene: TRBJ2-7; clone size: .; D gene: .; V gene: TRBV28; CDR3 DNA: TGTGCCAGCAGTACAACTAGCTCTCGGTACGAGCAGTACTTC; CDR3 protein: CASSTTSSRYEQYF
J gene: TRBJ2-7; clone size: .; D gene: .; V gene: TRBV5-3; CDR3 DNA: TGTGCCAGAAGCGGGGGAGAAGGCGGGGTTTACGAGCAGTACTTC; CDR3 protein: CARSGGEGGVYEQYF
J gene: TRBJ2-7; clone size: .; D gene: TRBD1; V gene: TRBV19; CDR3 DNA: TGTGCCAGTAGTACGGACAGGAACAGTTACGAGCAGTACTTC; CDR3 protein: CASSTDRNSYEQYF
J gene: TRBJ2-1; clone size: .; D gene: .; V gene: TRBV27; CDR3 DNA: TGTGCCAGCAGTTACCTAAATGAGCAGTTCTTC; CDR3 protein: CASSYLNEQFF
J gene: TRBJ2-7; clone size: .; D gene: TRBD1; V gene: TRBV19; CDR3 DNA: TGTGCCAGTAGTACTCCGGCAGGGGGCTCCTACGAGCAGTACTTC; CDR3 protein: CASSTPAGGSYEQYF
J gene: TRBJ2-1; clone size: .; D gene: TRBD1; V gene: TRBV7-9; CDR3 DNA: TGTTCCAGCAGCACCTCGACAGGGACCGACTACAATGAGCAGTTCTTC; CDR3 protein: CSSSTSTGTDYNEQFF
J gene: TRBJ2-7; clone size: once; D gene: TRBD1; V gene: TRBV11-3; CDR3 DNA: TGTGCCAGCAGCTTAGACGGGACAGGCAGCGAGCAGTACTTC; CDR3 protein: CASSLDGTGSEQYF
J gene: TRBJ2-5; clone size: .; D gene: .; V gene: TRBV5-1; CDR3 DNA: TGCGCCAGCAGCTTGAGCGGGCCCCAAGAGACCCAGTACTTC; CDR3 protein: CASSLSGPQETQYF
J gene: TRBJ2-7; clone size: once; D gene: TRBD2; V gene: TRBV9; CDR3 DNA: TGTGCCAGCAGCGTAGCTACTAGCGGGCTGTACGAGCAGTACTTC; CDR3 protein: CASSVATSGLYEQYF
J gene: TRBJ2-3; clone size: few; D gene: .; V gene: TRBV14; CDR3 DNA: TGTGCCAGCAGCCCCTATCTGGGCACAGATACGCAGTATTTT; CDR3 protein: CASSPYLGTDTQYF
J gene: TRBJ2-7; clone size: few; D gene: TRBD2; V gene: TRBV10-1; CDR3 DNA: TGCGCCAGCAGTGCGTGGACTAGCGGAACCGAGCAGTACTTC; CDR3 protein: CASSAWTSGTEQYF
J gene: TRBJ2-1; clone size: .; D gene: TRBD2; V gene: TRBV6-1; CDR3 DNA: TGTGCCAGCAGTGAATCTTTGGTTGTTTGGTCTAGCGGGAGAGCCTACAATGAGCAGTTCTTC; CDR3 protein: CASSESLVVWSSGRAYNEQFF
J gene: TRBJ2-7; clone size: few; D gene: TRBD1; V gene: TRBV19; CDR3 DNA: TGTGCCAGTAGTTCGGGACAGGGGAGGGCCTACGAGCAGTACTTC; CDR3 protein: CASSSGQGRAYEQYF
J gene: TRBJ1-5; clone size: .; D gene: TRBD1; V gene: TRBV5-3; CDR3 DNA: TGTGCCAGAAGCGGGGACAGGGGGGATTGGTGCAATCAGCCCCAGCATTTT; CDR3 protein: CARSGDRGDWCNQPQHF
J gene: TRBJ1-1; clone size: .; D gene: .; V gene: TRBV28; CDR3 DNA: TGTGCCAGCAGTGACACTTTGACTGAAGCTTTCTTT; CDR3 protein: CASSDTLTEAFF
J gene: TRBJ2-1; clone size: .; D gene: TRBD1; V gene: TRBV15; CDR3 DNA: TGTGCCACGGCAAAGTCGGACAGGGGGCATGAGCAGTTCTTC; CDR3 protein: CATAKSDRGHEQFF
J gene: TRBJ2-5; clone size: .; D gene: TRBD2; V gene: TRBV6-6; CDR3 DNA: TGTGCCAGCATCCTAGCGGGGATTCAAGAGACCCAGTACTTC; CDR3 protein: CASILAGIQETQYF
J gene: TRBJ1-3; clone size: .; D gene: .; V gene: TRBV10-3; CDR3 DNA: TGTGCCATCAGTGGAGGGGGTGGTGGAAACACCATATATTTT; CDR3 protein: CAISGGGGGNTIYF
J gene: TRBJ2-7; clone size: .; D gene: TRBD1; V gene: TRBV27; CDR3 DNA: TGTGCCAGCCGGTTTCAGGGGGTCTACGAGCAGTACTTC; CDR3 protein: CASRFQGVYEQYF
J gene: TRBJ1-1; clone size: .; D gene: TRBD1; V gene: TRBV6-4; CDR3 DNA: TGTGCCAGCAGTGACCCGGACAGGGGCCACACTGAAGCTTTCTTT; CDR3 protein: CASSDPDRGHTEAFF
J gene: TRBJ2-7; clone size: once; D gene: TRBD2; V gene: TRBV13; CDR3 DNA: TGTGCCAGCAGCTCCGGGACTAGTCACTTAAGCTCCTACGAGCAGTACTTC; CDR3 protein: CASSSGTSHLSSYEQYF
J gene: TRBJ2-1; clone size: once; D gene: TRBD1; V gene: TRBV5-1; CDR3 DNA: TGCGCCAGCAGCTTTAGGACAGGGGGCTTCAATGAGCAGTTCTTC; CDR3 protein: CASSFRTGGFNEQFF
J gene: TRBJ1-2; clone size: .; D gene: .; V gene: TRBV28; CDR3 DNA: TGTGCCTCCCACGGGGGTAACTATGGCTACACCTTC; CDR3 protein: CASHGGNYGYTF
J gene: TRBJ2-1; clone size: .; D gene: TRBD2; V gene: TRBV27; CDR3 DNA: TGTGCCAGCACGACTAGCTCCGATGAGCAGTTCTTC; CDR3 protein: CASTTSSDEQFF
J gene: TRBJ2-1; clone size: .; D gene: .; V gene: TRBV18; CDR3 DNA: TGTGCCAGCTCTAGACCGAGGGCAGGGGCAAATGAGCAGTTCTTC; CDR3 protein: CASSRPRAGANEQFF
J gene: TRBJ1-1; clone size: .; D gene: TRBD1; V gene: TRBV6-5; CDR3 DNA: TGTGCCAGCAGTTCAAACAGGGGGAACACTGAAGCTTTCTTT; CDR3 protein: CASSSNRGNTEAFF
J gene: TRBJ2-1; clone size: .; D gene: .; V gene: TRBV10-2; CDR3 DNA: TGCGCCAGCAGCCTACCTAGCGTTGGTGAGCAGTTCTTC; CDR3 protein: CASSLPSVGEQFF
J gene: TRBJ2-2; clone size: .; D gene: TRBD2; V gene: TRBV5-1; CDR3 DNA: TGCGCCAGCAGCTTGAGCCTAGCGGCGGCAGGCGGGGAGCTGTTTTTT; CDR3 protein: CASSLSLAAAGGELFF
J gene: TRBJ1-6; clone size: .; D gene: .; V gene: TRBV20-1; CDR3 DNA: TGCAGTGCTAGGGCGGGAGGACCCCTCCACTTT; CDR3 protein: CSARAGGPLHF
J gene: TRBJ2-7; clone size: .; D gene: .; V gene: TRBV11-2; CDR3 DNA: TGTGCCAGCAGCTTAGATCGGCTAGCCTACGAGCAGTACTTC; CDR3 protein: CASSLDRLAYEQYF
J gene: TRBJ2-5; clone size: .; D gene: TRBD2; V gene: TRBV7-7; CDR3 DNA: TGTGCTAGCAGCTTAGCGGGCGGGATGGGAGAGACCCAGTACTTC; CDR3 protein: CASSLAGGMGETQYF
J gene: TRBJ1-2; clone size: .; D gene: .; V gene: TRBV29-1; CDR3 DNA: TGCAGCGTTGATCGGCGGGGTTCCAGCTATGGCTACACCTTC; CDR3 protein: CSVDRRGSSYGYTF
J gene: TRBJ2-7; clone size: .; D gene: .; V gene: TRBV27; CDR3 DNA: TGTGCCAGCAGTTTAATCTCTACGGAAGGCGGCTACGAGCAGTACTTC; CDR3 protein: CASSLISTEGGYEQYF
J gene: TRBJ1-2; clone size: .; D gene: .; V gene: TRBV7-9; CDR3 DNA: TGTGCCAGCAGCTTATCAGGAATCGACTATGGCTACACCTTC; CDR3 protein: CASSLSGIDYGYTF
J gene: TRBJ2-7; clone size: .; D gene: .; V gene: TRBV7-6; CDR3 DNA: TGTGCCAGCAGCTTACTCCCTAGCTTTAATTACGAGCAGTACTTC; CDR3 protein: CASSLLPSFNYEQYF
J gene: TRBJ1-2; clone size: once; D gene: .; V gene: TRBV5-6; CDR3 DNA: TGTGCCAGCAGCTTGTTAGATCTAAAAAACTATGGCTACACCTTC; CDR3 protein: CASSLLDLKNYGYTF
J gene: TRBJ2-5; clone size: .; D gene: TRBD2; V gene: TRBV19; CDR3 DNA: TGTGCCAGTAGTTTTAGCGGGAGGGCCGTGCCCCGCGCGGAGACCCAGTACTTC; CDR3 protein: CASSFSGRAVPRAETQYF